The 17 T cell receptor beta chains reported below all come from one sample, sequenced in a study of T cells after yellow fever vaccination (dated by TCRdb to the late 2010s). The method behind the library was 5' RACE. The sequencer listed for this sample is Illumina HiSeq 2500. TCRdb trimmed public reads at Q25 via fastp, called clones via MiXCR and kept in-frame beta chains. Records with the same CDR3 protein are collapsed into one entry carrying the most frequent genes and DNA. In this sample the table shows hundreds of thousands of distinct CDR3 sequences, around an eighth of which occur a single time. The ten largest clones represent more than 12% of the sample. The treatment or condition label of this sample denotes: live attenuated yellow fever vaccine strain. The source was PBMCs, collected on the day of the yellow fever booster vaccination. Receptors were obtained from a young man who received the YFV17D yellow fever vaccine.

This sequence joins TRBV20-1 and TRBJ2-7; weak D call: TRBD2 (5 bases). CDR1 DFQATT and CDR2 SNEGSKA come from the germline V gene (reference sequence). This CDR3 contains 14 residues. V dropped 5 bases and J dropped 2 bases, with 16 bases sitting between them. The CDR3 DNA reads TGCAGTGCTGAACACGGACTGTTGCCCTACGAGCAGTACTTC. Its protein product is CSAEHGLLPYEQYF.

This clonotype was observed a few times. The chain carries TRBV6-1 and TRBJ2-2, with 9 bases that match TRBD2. Germline CDR1 is MNHNS and CDR2 is SASEGT. V shed 6 bases, J shed 5 bases, and the junction held 4 bases outside the gene matches. CDR3 size: 14 residues. CDR3 coding DNA: TGTGCCAGCAGAACTAGCGGGCGTACCGGGGAGCTGTTTTTT. This encodes CASRTSGRTGELFF.

CDR3 sequence (DNA): TGCGCCAGCAGCTCCCGGGTGACGGTCGAGCAGTACTTC. This encodes CASSSRVTVEQYF. This rearrangement joins TRBV5-1 to TRBJ2-7; D ambiguous. Per the germline V gene, CDR1 is SGHRS and CDR2 is YFSETQ. The germline V and J ends were trimmed by 3 bases and 6 bases, with 13 bases remaining between them. The CDR3 contains 13 residues.

The chain recombines TRBV7-9 with TRBJ2-7, with D uncertain. The germline V gene encodes CDR1 SEHNR and CDR2 FQNEAQ (reference sequence). The CDR3 runs 12 residues. Trimming took off 5 bases at V and 5 bases at J, with 10 bases between the two ends. CDR3 in DNA: TGTGCCAGCAGCCCTCAGTCCGACGAGCAGTACTTC. Residues: CASSPQSDEQYF.

This chain links TRBV15 with TRBJ1-1; no definite D call. Germline V gives CDR1 LNHNV, CDR2 YYDKDF (reference sequence). Trimming removed 1 base from V and 7 bases from J, with 10 bases in between. The CDR3 length is 13 residues. The CDR3 protein is CATSRAPLYEAFF. In DNA form, the CDR3 reads TGTGCCACCAGCAGAGCCCCGCTTTATGAAGCTTTCTTT.

The chain is built from TRBV5-5 and TRBJ2-5, with 10 bases that match TRBD2. The CDR3 sequence is 17 residues long. CDR1 and CDR2 from the germline V gene are SGHKS and YYEKEE (reference sequence). Losses at the gene ends were 2 bases for V and 2 bases for J; bases not matched to a gene: 9. The CDR3 DNA follows: TGTGCCAGCAGCTTACCCCGGACTAGCGGTTCACAAGAGACCCAGTACTTC. This gives the protein CASSLPRTSGSQETQYF.

This clonotype was detected ten times or more. The chain employs TRBV30 and TRBJ2-3; no clear D gene. Germline V gene data show CDR1 as GTSNPN and CDR2 as SVGIG (reference sequence). The CDR3 runs to 12 residues. The germline V and J ends were trimmed by 1 base and 4 bases, with 6 bases remaining between them. The CDR3 loop reads CAWSGYSDTQYF. CDR3 nucleotides: TGTGCCTGGAGTGGCTACTCAGATACGCAGTATTTT.

This clonotype showed up just a few times. The chain carries TRBV6-5 and TRBJ2-3; D not certain. The V end lost 4 bases, the J end lost 2 bases, and 10 bases lay between the germline ends. This CDR3 comprises 14 residues. Germline values: CDR1 MNHEY, CDR2 SVGAGI. As DNA, the CDR3 is TGTGCCAGCAGTTCCCGACCAGCCACAGATACGCAGTATTTT. As protein: CASSSRPATDTQYF.

This clonotype occurred a few times. The chain joins TRBV5-1 to TRBJ2-2; TRBD2 might be the D (6 bases). CDR1 is SGHRS, CDR2 YFSETQ, per germline. V was cut by 3 bases and J by 7 bases, with 16 bases left in between. There are 15 residues in the CDR3. The CDR3 reads CASSWPGVAGGELFF. CDR3 bases: TGCGCCAGCAGCTGGCCGGGAGTCGCCGGCGGGGAGCTGTTTTTT.

This clonotype was picked up many times. The V call is TRBV20-1, the J call TRBJ1-4; D possibly corresponds to TRBD1 (6 bases). The CDR3 is made up of 12 amino acids. The ends were cut back, 0 bases at V and 10 bases at J, with 9 bases in the middle. Germline V gene data show CDR1 as DFQATT and CDR2 as SNEGSKA (reference sequence). The DNA for the CDR3 is TGCAGTGCTAGAGACCCAGGGGTAAAACTGTTTTTT. Amino acids: CSARDPGVKLFF.

This chain joins TRBV6-1 and TRBJ2-7; 8 positions match TRBD1. The CDR3 spans 15 residues. V shed 5 bases, J shed 3 bases, and the junction held 9 bases outside the gene matches. Germline lookup yields CDR1 MNHNS and CDR2 SASEGT. CDR3 in amino acids: CASSRSTTGGYEQYF. CDR3 nucleotide sequence: TGTGCCAGCAGTCGTTCAACAACAGGGGGCTACGAGCAGTACTTC.

The rearrangement links TRBV28 to TRBJ1-2; 8 bases map to TRBD1. The CDR3 spans 13 residues. Germline assignment: CDR1 MDHEN and CDR2 SYDVKM. Trimming at V came to 7 bases and at J to 4 bases, leaving 5 bases not matched to a gene. The DNA of the CDR3 is TGTGCCAGCAAGCTGGGACAGGCCTATGGCTACACCTTC. Encoded protein: CASKLGQAYGYTF.

The chain uses TRBV29-1 and TRBJ2-1; 8 bases are shared with TRBD2. V lost 5 bases and J lost 4; bases outside the gene matches: 4. The V gene's germline CDR1 is SQVTM and CDR2 ANQGSEA. The CDR3 contains 13 residues. The CDR3 bases are TGCAGCGTTACTTCTAGCGGGTACAATGAGCAGTTCTTC. This encodes CSVTSSGYNEQFF.

This clonotype has only a few counts. The J gene is TRBJ1-1, the V gene TRBV4-3; D remains ambiguous. Trimming shortened V by 3 bases and J by 0 bases, and 5 bases separated the two germline ends. CDR3 size: 13 residues. Germline values: CDR1 LGHNA, CDR2 YSLEER. The CDR3 spells CASSQIVNTEAFF. Written as DNA, the CDR3 is TGCGCCAGCAGCCAGATCGTGAACACTGAAGCTTTCTTT.

This clonotype was detected a few times. The chain links TRBV6-5 to TRBJ2-2; D is perhaps TRBD1 (5 bases). CDR3 size: 16 residues. Per the germline V gene, CDR1 is MNHEY and CDR2 is SVGAGI. Trimming took 7 bases from V and 0 from J, leaving 15 bases between them. CDR3 sequence: CASNEQAIANTGELFF. For the CDR3, the DNA is TGTGCCAGCAACGAACAGGCTATCGCGAACACCGGGGAGCTGTTTTTT.

This clonotype showed up just a few times. The J gene is TRBJ2-2, the V gene TRBV4-3; D is possibly TRBD1 (6 bases). Germline-derived CDR1 and CDR2 are LGHNA and YSLEER. Between the trimmed V and J ends, which lost 0 bases and 5 bases, there was a span of 13 bases. The CDR3 is 16 amino acids. CDR3 region: CASSQEGAGRTGELFF. The CDR3 coding sequence is TGCGCCAGCAGCCAAGAGGGGGCAGGAAGGACCGGGGAGCTGTTTTTT.

The chain uses TRBV6-5 and TRBJ2-1, with D uncertain. CDR1 MNHEY and CDR2 SVGAGI come from the germline V gene. The CDR3 is 10 residues long. V shed 11 bases and J shed 9 bases, with 11 bases lying between them. CDR3: CAPGAGEQFF. Written as DNA, the CDR3 is TGTGCCCCCGGAGCCGGTGAGCAGTTCTTC.